The 14 T cell receptor beta chains below come from one sample, sequenced in a study of T-cell memory formation after mild COVID-19. TCRdb re-derived calls from the 5' RACE reads in MiXCR, one entry per CDR3 protein. Here the sample spans under 250,000 distinct CDR3 sequences, 9.5% to 10% being singletons. The specimen was PBMCs or a T cell subset sorted from them (not recorded which). These receptor sequences come from a man aged 18 to 35 who had mild COVID-19 (a few samples of this study predate the infection). Cell type and time point are not known.

This clonotype was observed at least ten times. V gene TRBV10-2 combines with J gene TRBJ2-5; a weak D match, TRBD2 (6 bases). Germline V gene lookup returns CDR1 WSHSY and CDR2 SAAADI. This CDR3 comprises 13 residues. Trimming stripped 4 bases from V and 4 bases from J, with 10 bases between. CDR3 residues: CASSGDSRETQYF. Written as DNA, the CDR3 is TGCGCCAGCAGTGGGGACTCGCGAGAGACCCAGTACTTC.

This clonotype was detected a few times. The rearrangement joins TRBV28 to TRBJ2-7; TRBD1 matches at 9 bases. The CDR3 length is 12 residues. The V segment lost 6 bases and the J segment 8 bases; nucleotides outside the gene matches: 5. Germline lookup yields CDR1 MDHEN and CDR2 SYDVKM. DNA of the CDR3: TGTGCCAGCAGCGAACAGGGGGCCCAGCAGTACGTC. Translation gives CASSEQGAQQYV.

The rearrangement uses TRBV20-1 and TRBJ1-2; unclear D gene. V lost 3 bases and J 0 bases, leaving 11 bases between the germline ends. This CDR3 has 14 residues. Germline loops: CDR1 DFQATT, CDR2 SNEGSKA (reference sequence). The CDR3, as DNA: TGCAGTGCTAGTTTTGGGAGAGCTAACTATGGCTACACCTTC. It codes for CSASFGRANYGYTF.

The rearrangement links TRBV5-1 to TRBJ1-1; maybe TRBD1 (5 bases). The CDR3 runs to 13 residues. CDR1 and CDR2 from the germline V gene are SGHRS and YFSETQ. Trimming cost V 4 bases and J 4 bases, with 11 bases left between them. Written as DNA, the CDR3 is TGCGCCAGCAGCAGAGGGGAGGGCACTGAAGCTTTCTTT. Its translation: CASSRGEGTEAFF.

This clonotype turned up a few times. The chain joins TRBV4-2 to TRBJ1-2; D is unclear. Looked up from germline, CDR1 is LGHNA and CDR2 is YNFKEQ. The CDR3 is 15 amino acids. Trimming pared 0 bases from V and 2 bases from J, leaving 10 bases between. The DNA for the CDR3 is TGTGCCAGCAGCCAAGATCCAGGCCAGAACTATGGCTACACCTTC. Its protein is CASSQDPGQNYGYTF.

The chain links TRBV6-1 to TRBJ1-4; the D is unclear. The CDR3 is made up of 14 amino acids. Germline-derived CDR1 and CDR2 are MNHNS and SASEGT. V was shortened by 1 base and J by 0 bases, with 3 bases between the two germline ends. CDR3: CASSEGATNEKLFF. CDR3 nucleotide sequence: TGTGCCAGCAGTGAAGGTGCAACTAATGAAAAACTGTTTTTT.

In its sample, this clonotype was seen many times. The V gene is TRBV24-1, the J gene TRBJ1-1; D ambiguous. Germline-derived CDR1 and CDR2 are KGHDR and SFDVKD. V gave up 2 bases and J gave up 1 base, with 10 bases separating them. This CDR3 is built from 15 residues. The CDR3 region is CATSDSGRTNTEAFF. The CDR3 coding sequence is TGTGCCACCAGTGATTCCGGACGTACGAACACTGAAGCTTTCTTT.

This clonotype was seen a few times. The gene calls are TRBV9 and TRBJ2-3, with 13 bases identical to TRBD2. Germline loops: CDR1 SGDLS, CDR2 YYNGEE. This CDR3 is 16 amino acids long. V gave up 4 bases and J gave up 10 bases; unmatched junction bases: 12. CDR3 loop: CASSPRWTSGGVAQYF. The DNA of the CDR3 is TGTGCCAGCAGCCCCCGGTGGACTAGCGGGGGAGTAGCGCAGTATTTT.

The CDR3 bases are TGCGCCAGCAGCTCTCCGGGACAGAGTAATGAAAAACTGTTTTTT. Amino acids: CASSSPGQSNEKLFF. The rearrangement joins TRBV5-1 to TRBJ1-4; 7 nucleotides match TRBD1. The germline gives CDR1 SGHRS, CDR2 YFSETQ. The length of the CDR3 is 15 residues. Trimming took 3 bases from V and 4 from J; bases not matched to a gene: 6. Drawing the rest from reference TRBV5-1 and TRBJ1-4, the complete variable domain is KAGVTQTPRYLIKTRGQQVTLSCSPISGHRSVSWYQQTPGQGLQFLFEYFSETQRNKGNFPGRFSGRQFSNSRSEMNVSTLELGDSALYLCASSSPGQSNEKLFFGSGTQLSVL.

This clonotype appeared many times. The rearrangement uses TRBV7-8 and TRBJ1-2, with a weak D call TRBD1 (6 bases). CDR3 length: 15 residues. V lost 5 bases, J lost 4 bases, and 17 bases lay in between. Germline values: CDR1 SGHVS, CDR2 FQNEAQ. This CDR3 reads CASSPWRQVLYGYTF. CDR3 bases: TGTGCCAGCAGCCCATGGCGACAGGTCCTCTATGGCTACACCTTC.

This clonotype was observed many times. The chain has TRBV20-1 and TRBJ2-2; unclear D gene. Between the trimmed V and J ends, which lost 1 base and 2 bases, there was a span of 5 bases. CDR1 is DFQATT and CDR2 is SNEGSKA in the germline V gene (reference sequence). The length of the CDR3 is 13 residues. The chain's CDR3 is CSARVINTGELFF. CDR3 DNA sequence: TGCAGTGCTAGAGTTATAAACACCGGGGAGCTGTTTTTT.

The chain employs TRBV4-1 and TRBJ2-3; 13 positions agree with TRBD2. With 2 bases clipped from V and 2 bases from J, the junction kept 4 bases outside the gene matches. The CDR3 loop spans 17 amino acids. CDR1 is MGHRA and CDR2 is YSYEKL in the germline V gene. The CDR3 is CASSQRTSGGSTDTQYF. DNA for the CDR3: TGCGCCAGCAGCCAAAGGACTAGCGGGGGATCCACAGATACGCAGTATTTT.

This clonotype was detected only a few times. The CDR3 sequence: CASSYGSTEAFF. The CDR3 region has the DNA TGTGCCAGCAGTTACGGGAGCACTGAAGCTTTCTTT. The J gene is TRBJ1-1, the V gene TRBV6-6; no reliable D call. Trimming pared 2 bases from V and 4 bases from J, leaving 5 bases between. Germline-derived CDR1 and CDR2 are MNHNY and SVGAGI (reference sequence). CDR3 length: 12 amino acids.

This clonotype came up a few times. This chain uses TRBV20-1 with TRBJ1-5, with TRBD1 matching 7 bases. With 4 bases clipped from V and 6 bases from J, the junction kept 6 bases outside the gene matches. Per the germline V gene, CDR1 is DFQATT and CDR2 is SNEGSKA (reference sequence). The CDR3 runs to 13 residues. The CDR3, as DNA: TGCAGTGCTACTCAGGGGGGTGGTCAGCCCCAGCATTTT. The encoded protein is CSATQGGGQPQHF.